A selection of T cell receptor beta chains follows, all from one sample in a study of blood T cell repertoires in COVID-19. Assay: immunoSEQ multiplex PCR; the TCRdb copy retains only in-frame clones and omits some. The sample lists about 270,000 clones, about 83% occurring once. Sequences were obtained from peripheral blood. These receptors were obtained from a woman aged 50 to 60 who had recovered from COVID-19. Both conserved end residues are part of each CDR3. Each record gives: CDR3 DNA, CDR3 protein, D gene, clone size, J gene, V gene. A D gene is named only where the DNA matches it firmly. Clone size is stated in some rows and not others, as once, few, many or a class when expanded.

CDR3 DNA: TGTGCCAGCAGCAGGACAGGGGCCTACGAGCAGTACTTC
CDR3 protein: CASSRTGAYEQYF
D gene: TRBD1
clone size: NA
J gene: TRBJ2-7
V gene: TRBV6-5

CDR3 DNA: TGTGCCAGCAGTTTAGAAGACGGGTGGATGAGAAGAGGCTACACCTTC
CDR3 protein: CASSLEDGWMRRGYTF
D gene: NA
clone size: NA
J gene: TRBJ1-2
V gene: TRBV28

CDR3 DNA: TGTGCCAGCAGCTTAGGGGGGAAAGCGGGAGGGGTCTCCTACGAGCAGTACTTC
CDR3 protein: CASSLGGKAGGVSYEQYF
D gene: TRBD2
clone size: NA
J gene: TRBJ2-7
V gene: TRBV13

CDR3 DNA: TGTGCCAGCAGTCCTACAGGAGAAGGTGGCTACACCTTC
CDR3 protein: CASSPTGEGGYTF
D gene: NA
clone size: NA
J gene: TRBJ1-2
V gene: TRBV12-3/TRBV12-4

CDR3 DNA: TGTGCCAGCCGGGACAGCATGAACACTGAAGCTTTCTTT
CDR3 protein: CASRDSMNTEAFF
D gene: TRBD1
clone size: many
J gene: TRBJ1-1
V gene: TRBV5-8

CDR3 DNA: TGTGCCAGTAGTCCACAGCAATTTCGGGGCTACGAGCAGTACTTC
CDR3 protein: CASSPQQFRGYEQYF
D gene: NA
clone size: NA
J gene: TRBJ2-7
V gene: TRBV19

CDR3 DNA: TGTGCCAGCAGCTTCCGGACAGTGGCTATCCAGACCCAGTACTTC
CDR3 protein: CASSFRTVAIQTQYF
D gene: NA
clone size: NA
J gene: TRBJ2-5
V gene: TRBV5-8

CDR3 DNA: TGTGCCAGCAGTTTATCCAGTGGATCAGGAGATACGCAGTATTTT
CDR3 protein: CASSLSSGSGDTQYF
D gene: NA
clone size: NA
J gene: TRBJ2-3
V gene: TRBV27

CDR3 DNA: TGTGCCAGCAGTTTTGGAGGGAACACCGGGGAGCTGTTTTTT
CDR3 protein: CASSFGGNTGELFF
D gene: NA
clone size: few
J gene: TRBJ2-2
V gene: TRBV27

CDR3 DNA: TGTGCCAGCAGCCCGCGACTAGCGGGGGTTTATAGAACGCAGTATTTT
CDR3 protein: CASSPRLAGVYRTQYF
D gene: TRBD2
clone size: NA
J gene: TRBJ2-3
V gene: TRBV7-6

CDR3 DNA: TGTGCCAGCAGCCTGGGACTAGCGGGAGTCCCCTACAATGAGCAGTTCTTC
CDR3 protein: CASSLGLAGVPYNEQFF
D gene: TRBD2
clone size: NA
J gene: TRBJ2-1
V gene: TRBV7-9

CDR3 DNA: TGTGCCAGTAGTATCGGGACAGGGGGTAATGAGCAGTTCTTC
CDR3 protein: CASSIGTGGNEQFF
D gene: TRBD1
clone size: NA
J gene: TRBJ2-1
V gene: TRBV19

CDR3 DNA: TGTGCCAGCAGCGTCGAGGGTCCCTATGGCTACACCTTC
CDR3 protein: CASSVEGPYGYTF
D gene: NA
clone size: NA
J gene: TRBJ1-2
V gene: TRBV9

CDR3 DNA: TGTGCCAGCAGCTTAGGACACAGGGAAAAGCAGTACTTC
CDR3 protein: CASSLGHREKQYF
D gene: NA
clone size: NA
J gene: TRBJ2-7
V gene: TRBV11-2

CDR3 DNA: TGTGCCAGCATCAGACTTGGGGCTGGCGGCTACACCTTC
CDR3 protein: CASIRLGAGGYTF
D gene: NA
clone size: NA
J gene: TRBJ1-2
V gene: TRBV28

CDR3 DNA: TGTGCCAGCAGCTGGGGACAGGGGGCTTCCGAGCAGTACTTC
CDR3 protein: CASSWGQGASEQYF
D gene: TRBD1
clone size: NA
J gene: TRBJ2-7
V gene: TRBV9

CDR3 DNA: TGTGCCAGCAGCTCAGGACTAGCGGGAGGGCAAGAGACCCAGTACTTC
CDR3 protein: CASSSGLAGGQETQYF
D gene: TRBD2
clone size: NA
J gene: TRBJ2-5
V gene: TRBV7-7

CDR3 DNA: TGTGCCAGCAGTGAAGCGCTTGCGGGCACAGATACGCAGTATTTT
CDR3 protein: CASSEALAGTDTQYF
D gene: NA
clone size: NA
J gene: TRBJ2-3
V gene: TRBV2

CDR3 DNA: TGTGCCAGCAGCTTAGTTGCGGCGGGGAACGGGGAGCTGTTTTTT
CDR3 protein: CASSLVAAGNGELFF
D gene: NA
clone size: NA
J gene: TRBJ2-2
V gene: TRBV7-8

CDR3 DNA: TGTGCCAGCAGCTTAAACGGGGTCACTGAAGCTTTCTTT
CDR3 protein: CASSLNGVTEAFF
D gene: NA
clone size: NA
J gene: TRBJ1-1
V gene: TRBV7-3

CDR3 DNA: TGTGCCAGCAGCCCACAGGGGAACACTGAAGCTTTCTTT
CDR3 protein: CASSPQGNTEAFF
D gene: NA
clone size: NA
J gene: TRBJ1-1
V gene: TRBV6-2/TRBV6-3

CDR3 DNA: TGTGCCAGCAGGCCTACCCGAGGCAGGGCCACTAATGAAAAACTGTTTTTT
CDR3 protein: CASRPTRGRATNEKLFF
D gene: NA
clone size: NA
J gene: TRBJ1-4
V gene: TRBV2

CDR3 DNA: TGTGCCAGCAGTTACAGACAAATCACCGGGGAGCTGTTTTTT
CDR3 protein: CASSYRQITGELFF
D gene: NA
clone size: NA
J gene: TRBJ2-2
V gene: TRBV6-5

CDR3 DNA: TGTGCTAGTGGTCCCATCGGGCTAGCGGGAGAAGAGCAGTTCTTC
CDR3 protein: CASGPIGLAGEEQFF
D gene: TRBD2
clone size: NA
J gene: TRBJ2-1
V gene: TRBV12-5

CDR3 DNA: TGTGCCAGCAGCCCTACCGGCGGGGCAAAACTGTTTTTT
CDR3 protein: CASSPTGGAKLFF
D gene: NA
clone size: NA
J gene: TRBJ1-4
V gene: TRBV11-2

CDR3 DNA: TGCAGCGTTGACGGAGTAGTAACAGATACGCAGTATTTT
CDR3 protein: CSVDGVVTDTQYF
D gene: NA
clone size: NA
J gene: TRBJ2-3
V gene: TRBV29-1

CDR3 DNA: TGTGCCAGCAGTCCCAGGAACCACGACGAGCAGTACTTC
CDR3 protein: CASSPRNHDEQYF
D gene: NA
clone size: NA
J gene: TRBJ2-7
V gene: TRBV12-3/TRBV12-4

CDR3 DNA: TGTGCCAGCAGCTTAGTCGGGACAGGGGGCACTGAAGCTTTCTTT
CDR3 protein: CASSLVGTGGTEAFF
D gene: TRBD1
clone size: NA
J gene: TRBJ1-1
V gene: TRBV7-9

CDR3 DNA: TGCGCCAGCAGCGTCTCAGGGATCTACGAGCAGTACTTC
CDR3 protein: CASSVSGIYEQYF
D gene: NA
clone size: NA
J gene: TRBJ2-7
V gene: TRBV5-1

CDR3 DNA: TGCGCCAGCAGCCAAGTTACGGGAACCGGGGAGCTGTTTTTT
CDR3 protein: CASSQVTGTGELFF
D gene: NA
clone size: NA
J gene: TRBJ2-2
V gene: TRBV4-3

CDR3 DNA: TGTGCCTGGAGCTGGGCGGGGGGGCCCGACAATGAGCAGTTCTTC
CDR3 protein: CAWSWAGGPDNEQFF
D gene: TRBD2
clone size: NA
J gene: TRBJ2-1
V gene: TRBV30

CDR3 DNA: TGTGCCACCAGTTCCGGGACAGGGAGAGGCTACACCTTC
CDR3 protein: CATSSGTGRGYTF
D gene: TRBD1
clone size: NA
J gene: TRBJ1-2
V gene: TRBV24-1

CDR3 DNA: TGCGCCAGCAGCCAGGGGACAGGGGACGGCTACACCTTC
CDR3 protein: CASSQGTGDGYTF
D gene: TRBD1
clone size: NA
J gene: TRBJ1-2
V gene: TRBV4-1

CDR3 DNA: TGTGCCAGCAGCCCCCGACAGGGGTACGGCGGTGGCTACACCTTC
CDR3 protein: CASSPRQGYGGGYTF
D gene: TRBD1
clone size: NA
J gene: TRBJ1-2
V gene: TRBV7-2

CDR3 DNA: TGTGCCAGCAGTTTCGACACGGAGGGTCAGCCCCAGCATTTT
CDR3 protein: CASSFDTEGQPQHF
D gene: NA
clone size: NA
J gene: TRBJ1-5
V gene: TRBV6-2/TRBV6-3

CDR3 DNA: TGTGCCAGCAGTTACAAAGGAGGGGAGGCTAACTATGGCTACACCTTC
CDR3 protein: CASSYKGGEANYGYTF
D gene: NA
clone size: many
J gene: TRBJ1-2
V gene: TRBV6-5